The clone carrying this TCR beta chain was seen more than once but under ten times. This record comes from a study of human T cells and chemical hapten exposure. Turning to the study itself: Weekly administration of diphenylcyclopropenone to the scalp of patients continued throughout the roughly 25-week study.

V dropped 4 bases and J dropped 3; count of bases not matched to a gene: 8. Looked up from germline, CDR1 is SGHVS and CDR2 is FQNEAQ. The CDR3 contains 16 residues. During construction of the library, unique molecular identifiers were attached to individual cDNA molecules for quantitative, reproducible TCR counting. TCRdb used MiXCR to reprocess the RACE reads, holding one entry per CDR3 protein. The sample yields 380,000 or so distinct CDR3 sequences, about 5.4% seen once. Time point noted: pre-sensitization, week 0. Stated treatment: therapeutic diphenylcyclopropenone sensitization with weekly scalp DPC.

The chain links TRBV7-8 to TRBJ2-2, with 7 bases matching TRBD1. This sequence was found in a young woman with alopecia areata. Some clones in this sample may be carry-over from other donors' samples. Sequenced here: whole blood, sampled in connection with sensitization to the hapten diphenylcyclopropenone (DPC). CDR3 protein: CASSSRQGLDTGELFF. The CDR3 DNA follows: TGTGCCAGCAGCTCGAGACAGGGATTGGACACCGGGGAGCTGTTTTTT.